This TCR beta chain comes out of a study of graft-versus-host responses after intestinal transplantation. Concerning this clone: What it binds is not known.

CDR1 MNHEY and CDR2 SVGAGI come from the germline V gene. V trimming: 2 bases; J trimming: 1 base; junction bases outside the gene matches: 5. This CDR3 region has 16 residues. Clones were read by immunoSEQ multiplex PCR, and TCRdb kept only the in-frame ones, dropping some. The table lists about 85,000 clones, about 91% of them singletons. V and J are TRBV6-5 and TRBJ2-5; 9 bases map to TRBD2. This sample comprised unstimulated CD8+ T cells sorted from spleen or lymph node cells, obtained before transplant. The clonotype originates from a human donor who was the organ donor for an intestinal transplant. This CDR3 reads CASSYRRGGIQETQYF. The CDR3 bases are TGTGCCAGCAGTTACAGGCGGGGGGGAATCCAAGAGACCCAGTACTTC.